Listed below are T cell receptor beta chains from one sample, sequenced in a study of cytomegalovirus exposure and HLA in healthy donors. Clones were sequenced by immunoSEQ multiplex PCR, and TCRdb holds only the in-frame ones, with some missing. The sample shows approximately 150,000 clones, roughly 84% of them seen only once. Sequencing input: PBMCs. The receptor set was obtained from a man younger than 45 in good health and CMV-seropositive. The CDR3 runs from the conserved cysteine through the conserved F or W. D genes are given only for firm matches. Where a row states a size, it is once, few, many or the class of an expanded clone; other rows omit it.

size	V	D	J	CDR3	DNA
NA	TRBV10-3	NA	TRBJ1-5	CAISESGRAFSNQPQHF	TGTGCCATCAGTGAGTCGGGGAGGGCTTTTAGCAATCAGCCCCAGCATTTT
NA	TRBV27	NA	TRBJ2-7	CASSFRWRPYEQYF	TGTGCCAGCAGTTTCAGGTGGCGACCCTACGAGCAGTACTTC
few	TRBV28	NA	TRBJ1-2	CASFGTGYYGYTF	TGTGCCAGCTTCGGAACAGGGTACTATGGCTACACCTTC
once	TRBV4-1	TRBD1	TRBJ1-6	CASSQARGTGGSPLHF	TGCGCCAGCAGCCAAGCCAGGGGGACAGGGGGATCACCCCTCCACTTT
NA	TRBV18	NA	TRBJ1-1	CASSPLDRINTEAFF	TGTGCCAGCTCACCCCTAGACAGAATAAACACTGAAGCTTTCTTT
NA	TRBV7-9	NA	TRBJ2-4	CASSLPEEAKNIQYF	TGTGCCAGCAGCTTACCCGAGGAAGCCAAAAACATTCAGTACTTC
NA	TRBV27	NA	TRBJ2-2	CASSPQRTGELFF	TGTGCCAGCAGTCCCCAGCGCACCGGGGAGCTGTTTTTT
NA	TRBV18	TRBD1	TRBJ2-7	CASSPPIGQGTYEQYF	TGTGCCAGCTCACCACCGATAGGACAGGGGACCTACGAGCAGTACTTC
once	TRBV6-5	TRBD2	TRBJ2-1	CASSYGRGGYNEQFF	TGTGCCAGCAGTTACGGCCGGGGGGGGTACAATGAGCAGTTCTTC
NA	TRBV11-2	TRBD1	TRBJ2-3	CASSRMTGGKDTQYF	TGTGCCAGCAGCCGGATGACAGGGGGCAAAGATACGCAGTATTTT
few	TRBV7-9	TRBD1	TRBJ2-2	CASSRQGEAGELFF	TGTGCCAGCAGTCGACAGGGCGAGGCCGGGGAGCTGTTTTTT
NA	TRBV27	NA	TRBJ1-6	CASSLGGNSPLHF	TGTGCCAGCAGTTTGGGAGGTAATTCACCCCTCCACTTT
NA	TRBV7-3	NA	TRBJ2-2	CASSDYFGGTGELFF	TGTGCCAGCAGCGACTATTTCGGGGGCACCGGGGAGCTGTTTTTT
NA	TRBV7-9	NA	TRBJ2-7	CASSFSSYEQYF	TGTGCCAGCAGCTTTTCGAGCTACGAGCAGTACTTC
NA	TRBV5-1	TRBD2	TRBJ2-7	CASSLVQAGGLPMAYEQYF	TGCGCCAGCAGCTTGGTACAAGCGGGAGGTCTCCCCATGGCCTACGAGCAGTACTTC
NA	TRBV5-1	NA	TRBJ1-5	CASSLDGGTNQPQHF	TGCGCCAGCAGCTTGGATGGAGGGACCAATCAGCCCCAGCATTTT
NA	TRBV13	TRBD2	TRBJ2-3	CASSPPLAEGTDTQYF	TGTGCCAGCAGCCCCCCCCTAGCGGAGGGCACAGATACGCAGTATTTT
NA	TRBV7-9	TRBD2	TRBJ2-1	CASSFLAGGLNEQFF	TGTGCCAGCAGCTTCCTAGCGGGAGGCTTAAATGAGCAGTTCTTC
NA	TRBV7-6	TRBD1	TRBJ2-7	CASSLATRTGEGEQYF	TGTGCCAGCAGCTTAGCGACTCGGACAGGGGAAGGCGAGCAGTACTTC
NA	TRBV7-2	NA	TRBJ1-1	CASSRGGEVTEAFF	TGTGCCAGCAGCCGCGGAGGGGAGGTCACTGAAGCTTTCTTT
few	TRBV6-6	TRBD1	TRBJ1-5	CASSLDRVGNQPQHF	TGTGCCAGCAGTTTGGACAGGGTTGGCAATCAGCCCCAGCATTTT
NA	TRBV5-1	NA	TRBJ2-3	CASSLAEVSTDTQYF	TGCGCCAGCAGCTTGGCGGAGGTGAGCACAGATACGCAGTATTTT
NA	TRBV27	TRBD1	TRBJ2-3	CASRISDRGSTDTQYF	TGTGCCAGCCGCATTTCGGACAGGGGTAGCACAGATACGCAGTATTTT
NA	TRBV14	TRBD1	TRBJ2-7	CASRGTGQYEQYF	TGTGCCAGCAGAGGGACAGGGCAGTACGAGCAGTACTTC
NA	TRBV9	TRBD1	TRBJ1-2	CASSSMPGQGLSTF	TGTGCCAGCAGCTCTATGCCGGGACAGGGGCTTTCGACCTTC
NA	TRBV14	TRBD1	TRBJ2-1	CASSRGTGSYNEQFF	TGTGCCAGCAGCCGAGGGACAGGCTCCTACAATGAGCAGTTCTTC
NA	TRBV5-1	TRBD2	TRBJ2-7	CASRVNPGLADSYEQYF	TGCGCCAGCAGGGTCAACCCGGGACTAGCGGACTCCTACGAGCAGTACTTC